Below are 21 T cell receptor beta chains sequenced from a single sample in a study of T cells in localized non-small cell lung cancer. TCRdb keeps only in-frame clones here, not all; method: immunoSEQ multiplex PCR. The data contain about 34,000 clones, just over 90% of them seen just once; the ten biggest clones take up approximately 7.9%. The sample was peripheral blood, taken before any cancer treatment. Receptors originate from a female donor over 55 with stage I lung adenocarcinoma.

The J gene is TRBJ2-2, the V gene TRBV28; TRBD2 might be the D (6 bases). This CDR3 is built from 16 residues. Germline V gene sequence: CDR1 MDHEN, CDR2 SYDVKM. Deletions cut 3 bases from V and 4 bases from J, with 15 bases between. The CDR3 loop reads CASSFIGGRGTGELFF. The DNA for the CDR3 is TGTGCCAGCAGTTTTATCGGGGGACGCGGCACCGGGGAGCTGTTTTTT.

The rearrangement uses TRBV4-1 and TRBJ1-5; weak D call: TRBD1 (6 bases). Trimming cost V 3 bases and J 6 bases, with 15 bases left between them. Germline V gene data show CDR1 as MGHRA and CDR2 as YSYEKL. The CDR3 runs 15 residues. The CDR3 loop is CASSHDTGLSQPQHF. The CDR3 nucleotides read TGCGCCAGCAGCCATGATACAGGGTTATCTCAGCCCCAGCATTTT.

V usage is TRBV4-3 and J usage is TRBJ2-2; weak D call: TRBD2 (7 bases). The length of the CDR3 is 19 residues. Per the germline V gene, CDR1 is LGHNA and CDR2 is YSLEER. V was pared by 0 bases and J by 0 bases, with 17 bases between. DNA for the CDR3: TGCGCCAGCAGCCAAGATATTGTGGGGGGGGCCGCGAACACCGGGGAGCTGTTTTTT. Amino acids: CASSQDIVGGAANTGELFF.

This clone appeared a single time. The chain has TRBV2 and TRBJ1-1, with 8 bases identical to TRBD1. With V trimmed by 5 bases and J by 4 bases, 9 bases remained unmatched. Germline CDR1 and CDR2: SNHLY and FYNNEI. The length of the CDR3 is 15 residues. The CDR3: CASSLQGAPGTEAFF. CDR3 bases: TGTGCCAGCAGTCTCCAGGGGGCGCCGGGCACTGAAGCTTTCTTT.

The chain is built from TRBV4-3 and TRBJ2-7; no definite D call. Trimming pared 0 bases from V and 3 bases from J, leaving 6 bases between. This CDR3 is 13 amino acids long. Germline CDR1 LGHNA, CDR2 YSLEER. The chain's CDR3 is CASSQDSRYEQYF. CDR3 nucleotide sequence: TGCGCCAGCAGCCAAGATAGTCGCTACGAGCAGTACTTC.

This chain uses TRBV6-5 with TRBJ1-1, with D perhaps TRBD1 (5 bases). Per germline, CDR1 MNHEY and CDR2 SVGAGI. The CDR3 length is 16 residues. Deletions cut 0 bases from V and 1 base from J, with 12 bases between. DNA of the CDR3: TGTGCCAGCAGTTACTCCAGGCAGGGAAAGAACACTGAAGCTTTCTTT. Its protein product is CASSYSRQGKNTEAFF.

The chain has TRBV7-6 and TRBJ2-5; 11 nucleotides agree with TRBD1. The CDR3 runs to 14 residues. Germline loops: CDR1 SGHVS, CDR2 FNYEAQ. The ends lost 5 bases at V and 4 bases at J; junction bases unmatched: 3. The CDR3 region is CASSPGTGGETQYF. CDR3 nucleotides: TGTGCCAGCAGCCCGGGGACAGGGGGAGAGACCCAGTACTTC. The entire variable domain, with the rest obtained from reference TRBV7-6 and TRBJ2-5, is as follows: GAGVSQSPRYKVTKRGQDVALRCDPISGHVSLYWYRQALGQGPEFLTYFNYEAQQDKSGLPNDRFSAERPEGSISTLTIQRTEQRDSAMYRCASSPGTGGETQYFGPGTRLLVL.

The rearrangement links TRBV9 to TRBJ2-7; no firm D call. CDR1 is SGDLS and CDR2 is YYNGEE in the germline V gene. V lost 2 bases to trimming and J lost 4 bases, with 13 bases between them. The CDR3 is made up of 14 amino acids. The CDR3 DNA reads TGTGCCAGCAGCGTTTCCCCTGAACCGTACGAGCAGTACTTC. As protein: CASSVSPEPYEQYF.

On this clone itself: Other DNA sequences in this specimen translate into the identical CDR3. The J gene is TRBJ2-2, the V gene TRBV5-6, with D possibly being TRBD2 (6 bases). This CDR3 spans 16 amino acids. V dropped 2 bases and J dropped 5 bases, with 16 bases sitting between them. Germline CDR1 reads SGHDT; CDR2 reads YYEEEE. This chain's CDR3 is CASSFGGRAGTGELFF. Here the CDR3 DNA reads TGTGCCAGCAGCTTCGGGGGTCGGGCAGGTACCGGGGAGCTGTTTTTT.

J is TRBJ1-4 and V is TRBV7-3; a possible D gene is TRBD1 (5 bases). Trimming cost V 1 base and J 7 bases, with 10 bases left between them. The CDR3 totals 14 residues. Per the germline V gene, CDR1 is SGHTA and CDR2 is FQGTGA. CDR3 protein: CASSLSGGAEKLFF. CDR3 nucleotide sequence: TGTGCCAGCAGCTTAAGTGGTGGGGCTGAAAAACTGTTTTTT.

A single count supports this clone. This chain joins TRBV19 and TRBJ1-2; D is undetermined. The CDR3 runs 11 residues. Trimming took off 9 bases at V and 4 bases at J, with 9 bases between the two ends. Germline assignment: CDR1 LNHDA and CDR2 SQIVND (reference sequence). Here the CDR3 DNA reads TGTGCCAGCCGAGACCTCTATGGCTACACCTTC. It encodes CASRDLYGYTF. Together with reference TRBV19 and TRBJ1-2, the CDR3 gives the full variable domain: DGGITQSPKYLFRKEGQNVTLSCEQNLNHDAMYWYRQDPGQGLRLIYYSQIVNDFQKGDIAEGYSVSREKKESFPLTVTSAQKNPTAFYLCASRDLYGYTFGSGTRLTVV.

This clone was picked up one time. V and J are TRBV6-1 and TRBJ1-1, with no clear D. Germline loops: CDR1 MNHNS, CDR2 SASEGT. V was shortened by 7 bases and J by 1 base, with 16 bases between the two germline ends. The CDR3 is 15 amino acids. CDR3 protein: CASIGLNFGNTEAFF. The CDR3 nucleotides are TGTGCCAGCATCGGTCTGAATTTTGGGAACACTGAAGCTTTCTTT.

V is TRBV7-3 and J is TRBJ1-1, with D unresolved. The CDR3 has 13 residues. Germline-derived CDR1 and CDR2 are SGHTA and FQGTGA. The V end was cut by 0 bases, the J end by 1 base, with 3 bases between. The CDR3 reads CASSLTWNTEAFF. CDR3 DNA: TGTGCCAGCAGCTTAACGTGGAACACTGAAGCTTTCTTT.

The table lists this clone with a few counts. V and J are TRBV2 and TRBJ1-5, with TRBD1 identical over 12 bases. V dropped 3 bases and J dropped 7; count of bases not matched to a gene: 4. The CDR3 length is 15 residues. The germline V gene has CDR1 SNHLY and CDR2 FYNNEI. CDR3 coding DNA: TGTGCCAGCAGTGAGGGACAGGGGGCTTGGCAGCCCCAGCATTTT. Amino acid sequence: CASSEGQGAWQPQHF.

The V gene is TRBV2, the J gene TRBJ2-6, with D unclear. V lost 0 bases, J lost 4 bases, and 7 bases lay in between. CDR3 length: 15 residues. The germline CDR1 and CDR2 sequences are SNHLY and FYNNEI. The CDR3 coding sequence is TGTGCCAGCAGTGAAGCGTTGGCCGGGGCCAACGTCCTGACTTTC. It yields the protein CASSEALAGANVLTF.

This chain joins TRBV7-9 and TRBJ1-5; TRBD1 matches 9 bases. The CDR3 loop spans 15 amino acids. V lost 1 base and J lost 6; bases outside the gene matches: 4. Looked up from germline, CDR1 is SEHNR and CDR2 is FQNEAQ (reference sequence). The CDR3 reads CASSLEGQGIQPQHF. The CDR3, as DNA: TGTGCCAGCAGCTTAGAGGGACAGGGAATTCAGCCCCAGCATTTT.

The chain joins TRBV28 to TRBJ2-1; 8 nucleotides line up with TRBD1. The CDR3 consists of 13 residues. Germline CDR1 MDHEN, CDR2 SYDVKM. V was pared by 4 bases and J by 14 bases, with 10 bases of the junction left unmatched. The CDR3: CASSWAETGDKFF. In DNA form, the CDR3 reads TGTGCCAGCAGTTGGGCTGAGACAGGGGATAAGTTCTTC.

The chain links TRBV15 to TRBJ1-4; the D is unclear. Germline CDR1 LNHNV, CDR2 YYDKDF (reference sequence). The CDR3 consists of 15 residues. Deletions cut 0 bases from V and 2 bases from J, with 7 bases between. The CDR3 DNA is TGTGCCACCAGCAGAGATGCTTGGACTAATGAAAAACTGTTTTTT. Protein sequence: CATSRDAWTNEKLFF.

The V gene is TRBV10-1, the J gene TRBJ2-3; the D gene is possibly TRBD1 (8 bases). Germline loops: CDR1 WNHNN, CDR2 SYGVQD (reference sequence). This CDR3 has 15 amino acids. V was cut by 6 bases and J by 5 bases, with 18 bases left in between. The CDR3 coding sequence is TGCGCCAGCAGAAGTGGACAGGGAGGGAAAGATACGCAGTATTTT. It encodes CASRSGQGGKDTQYF.

The genes are TRBV7-9 and TRBJ1-1, with a weak D call TRBD1 (5 bases). Trimming shortened V by 1 base and J by 8 bases, and 11 bases separated the two germline ends. CDR3 length: 13 amino acids. CDR1 SEHNR and CDR2 FQNEAQ come from the germline V gene (reference sequence). Written as DNA, the CDR3 is TGTGCCAGCAGCTTAGAACAGGTTGGGGAAGCTTTCTTT. It specifies CASSLEQVGEAFF.

This sequence joins TRBV2 and TRBJ1-1; the D is unclear. Germline V gives CDR1 SNHLY, CDR2 FYNNEI. Trimming removed 8 bases at V and 1 base at J, with 5 bases between. The CDR3 runs to 11 residues. The DNA of the CDR3 is TGTGCCAGCCATCGGAACACTGAAGCTTTCTTT. It yields the protein CASHRNTEAFF.